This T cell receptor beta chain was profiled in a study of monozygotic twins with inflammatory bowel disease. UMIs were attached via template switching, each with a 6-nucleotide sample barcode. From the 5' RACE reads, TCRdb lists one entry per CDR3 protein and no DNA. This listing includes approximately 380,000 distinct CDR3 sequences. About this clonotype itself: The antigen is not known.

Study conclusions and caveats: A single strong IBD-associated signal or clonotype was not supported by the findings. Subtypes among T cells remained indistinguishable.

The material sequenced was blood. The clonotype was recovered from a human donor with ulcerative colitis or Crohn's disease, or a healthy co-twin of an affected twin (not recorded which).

The CDR3 loop reads CATSDPKQAGGSNYGYTF. The J gene is TRBJ1-2, the V gene TRBV24-1. Germline V gene sequence: CDR1 KGHDR, CDR2 SFDVKD. The CDR3 is 18 residues long.